These T cell receptor beta chains were read from a single sample in a study of T-cell reconstitution after alpha-beta-depleted transplantation in children. One entry per CDR3 protein, called by TCRdb with MiXCR from the PCR reads. Here the sample spans around 420,000 distinct CDR3 sequences, about 16% being singletons. The specimen was PBMCs, mostly from graft donor cells, collected 360 days after TCRalphabeta/CD19-depleted stem cell transplant. Receptors were obtained from a boy less than two years old who had a stem cell transplant for Wiskott-Aldrich syndrome, so the T cells may come from the graft donor. Both conserved end residues are part of each CDR3.

V gene,CDR3 protein
TRBV6-5,CASSYVLSTGGSYNEQFF
TRBV7-6,CASSLVAGGRTDTQYF
TRBV7-2,CASSKDIPSYNEQFF
TRBV10-3,CAISSQGASEQFF
TRBV7-9,CASSLNRGRDTQYF
TRBV5-1,CASSFRTGYLLSYEQYF
TRBV3-1,CASSQGTSRTQYF
TRBV5-1,CASSFDRGGTGELFF
TRBV2,CASSEEGGWRTEAFF
TRBV7-6,CASSQLGFTNEKLFF
TRBV5-5,CASKGGTGGIYEQYF
TRBV4-3,CASSQVSITGELFF
TRBV29-1,CSARTGSNEQYF
TRBV7-9,CASSPTDLAKNIQYF
TRBV27,CASSPDTYQETQYF
TRBV12-3/TRBV12-4,CASRTGMKGPNIQYF
TRBV11-2,CASSLDILGLANTYEQYF
TRBV4-1,CASSQTGGGTYEQYF
TRBV7-9,CASSLFLSSGSYNEQFF
TRBV7-2,CASSKLAGGTYEQYF
TRBV4-1,CASSQGLGAPTKNIQYF
TRBV18,CASSPWVAGDSSYNEQFF
TRBV12-3/TRBV12-4,CASSFGDRARPSSYEQYF
TRBV29-1,CSVVVVGPSYNEQFF
TRBV5-1,CASSFSSTGRSGANVLTF
TRBV12-3/TRBV12-4,CASSLWAVGLAGNEQFF
TRBV12-3/TRBV12-4,CASSPYHSTDTQYF